These T cell receptor beta chains were read from a single sample in a study of response to subunit inactivated influenza vaccine. TCRdb called the RT-PCR reads again in MiXCR, with one record for every CDR3 protein. The sample yields about 620,000 distinct CDR3 sequences, approximately 12% seen once. Sequenced material: PBMCs from blood, taken on the day of vaccination. Receptor source: a man aged 45-65 years who received an inactivated influenza vaccine. Each CDR3 is given with its conserved first and last residue. The order of the fields is clone size, J gene, V gene, D gene, CDR3 DNA, CDR3 protein. A D gene is named only where the DNA matches it firmly. A clone size is listed for some rows: how often the clone was seen (once, few, many), or a class if it is expanded.

>few|TRBJ2-5|TRBV28|NA
TGTGCCAGCAGGTCCCCTGTTGGGACCCAGTACTTC
CASRSPVGTQYF
>many|TRBJ2-1|TRBV18|NA
TGTGCCAGCTCACCACGGGGGGTTGCCTACAATGAGCAGTTCTTC
CASSPRGVAYNEQFF
>many|TRBJ1-5|TRBV5-1|NA
TGCGCCAGCAGCACGGACACCAATCAGCCCCAGCATTTT
CASSTDTNQPQHF
>NA|TRBJ2-3|TRBV7-2|NA
TGTGCCAGCAGCCACCAGGATACGCAGTATTTT
CASSHQDTQYF
>NA|TRBJ2-1|TRBV7-2|TRBD1
TGTGCCAGCAGCTTAGTGTTTAGGACAGGGGACAATGAGCAGTTCTTC
CASSLVFRTGDNEQFF
>NA|TRBJ1-5|TRBV10-3|NA
TGTGCCATCAGTGAGACGACGTCTAGTGACAATCAGCCCCAGCATTTT
CAISETTSSDNQPQHF
>few|TRBJ2-2|TRBV20-1|TRBD2
TGCAGTGCTAGGAGCGGGGGGGCCTCCGGGGAGCTGTTTTTT
CSARSGGASGELFF
>NA|TRBJ1-3|TRBV10-3|NA
TGTGCCATCAGTGATACCCAGGGAAACACCATATATTTT
CAISDTQGNTIYF
>few|TRBJ2-7|TRBV9|TRBD2
TGTGCCAGCAGCCTACTAGCGGGTGACACCTACGAGCAGTACTTC
CASSLLAGDTYEQYF
>few|TRBJ2-1|TRBV6-2/TRBV6-3|TRBD2
TGTGCCAGCAGCTCTTTAGCGGGGGCAGTCCATGAGCAGTTCTTC
CASSSLAGAVHEQFF
>NA|TRBJ1-1|TRBV18|NA
TGTGCCAGCTCACCAGACCTGGGGGGGGGCACTGAAGCTTTCTTT
CASSPDLGGGTEAFF